This is a list of T cell receptor beta chains from one sample in a study of Graves' ophthalmopathy and Graves' hyperthyroidism. A single record per CDR3 protein comes from TCRdb applying MiXCR to the multiplex PCR reads. Seen here are tens of thousands of distinct CDR3 sequences, about half observed once, and the top ten hold around 6.6%. Sequences were obtained from peripheral blood. Receptors were obtained from an adult woman with stable Graves' hyperthyroidism. CDR3s include the opening cysteine and the closing phenylalanine or tryptophan. D genes are given only for firm matches. Only some rows state a clone size, as once, few, many or a class for expanded clones.

medium-sized TRBJ2-6 TRBV7-2 - CASSYRASGANVLTF TGTGCCAGCAGCTACAGGGCCTCAGGGGCCAACGTCCTGACTTTC
many TRBJ2-1 TRBV12-3/TRBV12-4 TRBD1 CASSNRDRVSLTGEQFF TGTGCCAGCAGTAACCGGGACAGGGTATCCCTCACAGGTGAGCAGTTCTTC
few TRBJ2-5 TRBV20-1 TRBD2 CSARDSLAGGGETQYF TGCAGTGCTAGAGATAGCCTAGCGGGAGGTGGGGAGACCCAGTACTTC
many TRBJ2-5 TRBV7-9 - CASSLVGLQETQYF TGTGCCAGCAGCTTAGTGGGCCTACAAGAGACCCAGTACTTC
- TRBJ2-1 TRBV2 TRBD2 CATQTSGSSYNEQFF TGTGCCACACAGACTAGCGGGAGCTCCTACAATGAGCAGTTCTTC
few TRBJ2-1 TRBV29-1 - CSGGTHEQFF TGCAGCGGCGGGACCCACGAGCAGTTCTTC
- TRBJ2-7 TRBV7-2 TRBD2 CASSKISGRLISYEQYF TGTGCCAGCAGCAAGATTAGCGGGAGGCTCATCTCCTACGAGCAGTACTTC
few TRBJ2-2 TRBV19 - CASMEEGTYTGELFF TGTGCCAGTATGGAAGAAGGGACCTACACCGGGGAGCTGTTTTTT
- TRBJ2-7 TRBV19 - CASRQRPSAYEQYF TGTGCCAGCCGTCAGCGTCCCAGCGCCTACGAGCAGTACTTC
many TRBJ1-2 TRBV27 - CASSPRRNYGYTF TGTGCCAGCAGTCCTAGACGGAACTATGGCTACACCTTC
- TRBJ2-7 TRBV5-1 - CASSLDGREQYF TGCGCCAGCAGCTTGGATGGCAGGGAGCAGTACTTC
- TRBJ2-7 TRBV2 TRBD2 CATIQGPGGHPYEQYF TGTGCCACTATCCAAGGTCCGGGAGGGCACCCCTACGAGCAGTACTTC
medium-sized TRBJ2-1 TRBV10-1 TRBD2 CASSDGTSGASYNEQFF TGCGCCAGCAGTGATGGGACTAGCGGGGCCTCCTACAATGAGCAGTTCTTC
medium-sized TRBJ2-1 TRBV25-1 TRBD2 CASSEAGGPLEQFF TGTGCCAGCAGTGAGGCGGGAGGGCCACTTGAGCAGTTCTTC
many TRBJ2-7 TRBV6-5 TRBD1 CASSMGQGAYEQYF TGTGCCAGCTCAATGGGACAGGGGGCCTACGAGCAGTACTTC
few TRBJ1-1 TRBV20-1 - CSARDPLIEAFF TGCAGTGCTAGAGATCCCCTTATTGAAGCTTTCTTT
- TRBJ2-1 TRBV7-9 - CASHYNEQFF TGTGCCAGCCACTACAATGAGCAGTTCTTC
once TRBJ2-3 TRBV12-3/TRBV12-4 - CASSDSADSTDTQYF TGTGCCAGCAGTGATTCAGCGGATAGCACAGATACGCAGTATTTT
- TRBJ1-2 TRBV7-2 - CASSQDGPGTLPNYGYTF TGTGCCAGCAGCCAAGATGGCCCCGGGACACTTCCTAACTATGGCTACACCTTC
- TRBJ2-2 TRBV6-5 TRBD2 CASRKRGTSGTNTGELFF TGTGCCAGCAGAAAGCGCGGGACTAGCGGGACGAACACCGGGGAGCTGTTTTTT
medium-sized TRBJ2-7 TRBV2 TRBD1 CASNLGTGTYEQYF TGTGCCAGCAATCTCGGGACAGGGACCTACGAGCAGTACTTC
few TRBJ2-3 TRBV28 TRBD2 CASSSFSELAGTDTQYF TGTGCCAGCAGCTCTTTCTCGGAGCTAGCGGGCACAGATACGCAGTATTTT
- TRBJ2-7 TRBV2 - CASAEHYEQYF TGTGCCAGCGCTGAGCACTACGAGCAGTACTTC
- TRBJ2-7 TRBV6-1 - CASSEASSWAHEQYF TGTGCCAGCAGTGAAGCTTCCAGCTGGGCCCACGAGCAATACTTC
- TRBJ2-5 TRBV7-2 - CASSSPGSKETQYF TGTGCCAGCAGCTCCCCGGGCAGTAAAGAGACCCAGTACTTC
- TRBJ2-1 TRBV15 TRBD2 CATRTSGINEQFF TGTGCCACCCGGACTAGCGGGATCAATGAGCAGTTCTTC
many TRBJ2-5 TRBV4-1 TRBD2 CASSQEFQGELAGTLETQYF TGCGCCAGCAGCCAAGAATTCCAGGGAGAACTAGCGGGAACCTTGGAGACCCAGTACTTC
many TRBJ2-7 TRBV27 TRBD1 CASSLSGQVSYEQYF TGTGCCAGCAGTTTATCGGGACAGGTCTCCTACGAGCAGTACTTC